These T cell receptor beta chains were read from a single sample in a study of blood T cell repertoires in COVID-19. Repertoires were generated with immunoSEQ multiplex PCR, while TCRdb's copy carries only in-frame clones and drops some. The sample lists about 130,000 clones, over 75% occurring once. The sample was peripheral blood. These receptors were obtained from a human donor in a cohort sampled during active COVID-19. Both conserved end residues are part of each CDR3. The order of the fields is D gene, J gene, V gene, clone size, CDR3 DNA, CDR3 protein. The D gene is left open where the match is weak. A clone size is listed for some rows: how often the clone was seen (once, few, many), or a class if it is expanded.

- TRBJ1-1 TRBV7-9 - TGTGCCAGCAGCTTAGTGTCCAGGAACACTGAAGCTTTCTTT CASSLVSRNTEAFF
- TRBJ2-3 TRBV6-5 - TGTGCCAGCAGTAAAAACGGGAGAACAGATACGCAGTATTTT CASSKNGRTDTQYF
- TRBJ2-6 TRBV11-3 once TGTGCCAGCAGCTTAGTGCGGGGATCTGGGGCCAACGTCCTGACTTTC CASSLVRGSGANVLTF
- TRBJ2-3 TRBV7-2 - TGTGCCAGCAGCTTAGGAAGAGAAACAGATACGCAGTATTTT CASSLGRETDTQYF
TRBD1 TRBJ1-6 TRBV5-6 - TGTGCCAGCAGCTTAACAGGGGGCGATTCACCCCTCCACTTT CASSLTGGDSPLHF
- TRBJ2-6 TRBV6-2/TRBV6-3 few TGTGCCAGCAGTTGGGCAGGCCCTAACTCTGGGGCCAACGTCCTGACTTTC CASSWAGPNSGANVLTF
TRBD1 TRBJ2-7 TRBV6-1 - TGTGCCAGCAGTGAACAAGGACAGGTGGGATACTACGAGCAGTACTTC CASSEQGQVGYYEQYF
- TRBJ2-5 TRBV25-1 - TGTGCCAGCAGTGAATTTCGGAGCCAAGAGACCCAGTACTTC CASSEFRSQETQYF
TRBD1 TRBJ1-1 TRBV6-2/TRBV6-3 - TGTGCCAGCAGTCCGACTGGACAGGGATTGCCTTTCTTT CASSPTGQGLPFF
- TRBJ2-2 TRBV3-1/TRBV3-2 - TGTGCCAGCAGCCAAGATCAGGCAGGATCGAACACCGGGGAGCTGTTTTTT CASSQDQAGSNTGELFF
TRBD1 TRBJ1-3 TRBV4-1 once TGCGCCAGCAGCCAATTAGACAGGGGCGAATCCGCTGGAAACACCATATATTTT CASSQLDRGESAGNTIYF
- TRBJ1-2 TRBV4-2 - TGTGCCAGCAGCCAGGCGGGGGTGGGCTACACCTTC CASSQAGVGYTF
TRBD1 TRBJ1-5 TRBV18 - TGTGCCAGCTCAACCGGGACAGGGGGTAATCAGCCCCAGCATTTT CASSTGTGGNQPQHF
- TRBJ1-5 TRBV27 - TGTGCCAGCAGTCCCGGGGGGGGACAGCCCCAGCATTTT CASSPGGGQPQHF
- TRBJ1-2 TRBV14 - TGTGCCAGCAGCCCCAGGCCCAGGAGAGACGGGGATGGCTACACCTTC CASSPRPRRDGDGYTF
TRBD1 TRBJ1-1 TRBV30 - TGTGCCTGGGAGGGGGCAGGGTGGGCTGAAGCTTTCTTT CAWEGAGWAEAFF
TRBD1 TRBJ1-2 TRBV9 - TGTGCCAGCAGCGTAGGGGTGACAGGGATCAATGGCTACACCTTC CASSVGVTGINGYTF
TRBD1 TRBJ1-1 TRBV7-3 once TGTGCCAGCAGCTTAGCAGGGGGAAACACTGAAGCTTTCTTT CASSLAGGNTEAFF
- TRBJ1-6 TRBV2 - TGTGCCAGCAATGGGGGCCAGAATTCACCCCTCCACTTT CASNGGQNSPLHF
TRBD1 TRBJ1-1 TRBV19 - TGTGCCAGTAGTAGTCGCTTGAACAGGGGGAACACTGAAGCTTTCTTT CASSSRLNRGNTEAFF
- TRBJ2-5 TRBV7-9 once TGTGCCAGCAGCCCCAGGGAGACCCAGTACTTC CASSPRETQYF
- TRBJ1-2 TRBV6-5 - TGTGCCAGCAGTTACTCATCAGGGCGTGACGATGGCTACACCTTC CASSYSSGRDDGYTF
TRBD1 TRBJ2-4 TRBV9 - TGTGCCAGCAGCAAAGACAGGGTGAATGGCATTCAGTACTTC CASSKDRVNGIQYF
TRBD2 TRBJ2-1 TRBV4-3 - TGCGCCAGCAGCCAACGCCCACCGGGACTAGCGAAAGACTACAATGAGCAGTTCTTC CASSQRPPGLAKDYNEQFF
- TRBJ1-5 TRBV5-6 - TGTGCCAGCAGCCGGCTACAGGGCAATCAGCCCCAGCATTTT CASSRLQGNQPQHF
- TRBJ1-3 TRBV7-9 - TGTGCCAGCAGTTCGGTAGGGGACACCATATATTTT CASSSVGDTIYF
- TRBJ2-1 TRBV24-1 few TGTGCCACCAGTGAGTCAAGGCAGGGGCCTCTCTACAATGAGCAGTTCTTC CATSESRQGPLYNEQFF
- TRBJ1-3 TRBV5-4 - TGTGCCAGCAGCTTTGGGGGGGGGCTCGGAAACACCATATATTTT CASSFGGGLGNTIYF